This T cell receptor beta chain was recorded in a study of Ad26.COV2.S vaccination and SARS-CoV-2 variants. Across the whole study: Ad26.COV2.S, an intramuscular injection, was given once or twice 56 days apart. The study's findings and limits: It was vaccine recipients, not placebo recipients, who had the higher spike-specific TCR breadth.

Comments on this clone: Its antigen remains unknown.

V was trimmed by 1 base and J by 0 bases, leaving 7 bases between them. The germline CDR1 and CDR2 sequences are SGHRS and YFSETQ. CDR3 length equals 14 residues. Repertoires were generated with immunoSEQ multiplex PCR, while TCRdb's copy carries only in-frame clones and drops some. The profile shows about 420,000 clones, roughly 88% of them singletons. Treatment described: 15 to 20 received Ad26.COV2.S at low or high dose, single or two shots; 5 received placebo; per-sample allocation not given. Sampling was performed 63 days after the first vaccine or placebo injection. The source was peripheral blood, collected in a trial of Ad26.COV2.S vaccine versus placebo. The V call is TRBV5-1, the J call TRBJ1-2; no reliable D call. The TCR was taken from a person between 18 and 65 years old who received the Ad26.COV2.S COVID-19 vaccine or a placebo. CDR3 sequence reads: CASSLREANYGYTF. CDR3 in DNA: TGCGCCAGCAGCTTGAGGGAAGCTAACTATGGCTACACCTTC.